This T cell receptor (beta chain) appears in the sequencing data of a study of cytomegalovirus exposure and HLA in healthy donors. The study's findings and limits: The authors confirmed in vitro that a few CMV-associated chains were specific for CMV antigens. Rarity held for most TCR sequences, but there were some public TCRs that occurred in many donors.

Generated by immunoSEQ multiplex PCR, the TCRdb table keeps only in-frame clones and is missing some. Of a few hundred thousand clones listed, 80% to 90% are singletons. The CDR3 is 13 residues long. The V end lost 3 bases, the J end lost 4 bases, and 7 bases lay between the germline ends. In germline, CDR1 is LNHNV, CDR2 YYDKDF (reference sequence). On this clone: Its antigen is currently unknown.

Sequencing used PBMCs. The source of this sequence is a woman between 18 and 29 years old in good health and CMV-seronegative. This chain joins TRBV15 and TRBJ2-1; D gene uncertain. CDR3 coding DNA: TGTGCCACCAGCAGGAAAGAGTACAATGAGCAGTTCTTC. It translates to CATSRKEYNEQFF.